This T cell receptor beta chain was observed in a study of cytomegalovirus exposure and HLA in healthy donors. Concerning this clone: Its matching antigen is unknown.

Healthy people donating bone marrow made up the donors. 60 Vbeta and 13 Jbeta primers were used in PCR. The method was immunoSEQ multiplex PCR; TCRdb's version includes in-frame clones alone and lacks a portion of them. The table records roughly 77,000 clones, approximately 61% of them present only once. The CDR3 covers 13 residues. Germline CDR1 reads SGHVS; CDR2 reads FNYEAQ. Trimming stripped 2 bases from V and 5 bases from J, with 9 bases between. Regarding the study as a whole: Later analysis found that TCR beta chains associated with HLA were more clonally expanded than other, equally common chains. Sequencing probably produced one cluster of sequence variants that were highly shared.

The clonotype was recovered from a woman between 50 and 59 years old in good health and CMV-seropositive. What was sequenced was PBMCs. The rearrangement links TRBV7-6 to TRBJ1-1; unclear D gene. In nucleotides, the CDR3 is TGTGCCAGCAGCTTATTTACAGTTACTGAAGCTTTCTTT. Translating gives CASSLFTVTEAFF. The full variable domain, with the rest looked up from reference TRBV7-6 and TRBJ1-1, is GAGVSQSPRYKVTKRGQDVALRCDPISGHVSLYWYRQALGQGPEFLTYFNYEAQQDKSGLPNDRFSAERPEGSISTLTIQRTEQRDSAMYRCASSLFTVTEAFFGQGTRLTVV.